The rows below give T cell receptor beta chains drawn from one sample of a study of radiotherapy plus CTLA-4 blockade in lung cancer. Profiling relied on immunoSEQ multiplex PCR, and the TCRdb table lists in-frame clones only, not all of them. The sample shows tens of thousands of clones, roughly two thirds of them seen only once. This material consisted of peripheral blood, taken from a patient treated with radiotherapy plus ipilimumab. The receptors were sampled from a human donor with non-small cell lung cancer who had stable disease on radiotherapy plus ipilimumab. Each CDR3 is given with its conserved first and last residue. D genes are given only for firm matches. Size is stated for part of the rows, as once, few or many counts, or as a class when the clone is expanded.

D | size | J | V | CDR3 | DNA
NA | NA | TRBJ2-3 | TRBV29-1 | CSVETASTDTQYF | TGCAGCGTTGAGACAGCTAGCACAGATACGCAGTATTTT
TRBD1 | NA | TRBJ1-2 | TRBV5-1 | CASSLGTGGVYTF | TGCGCCAGCAGCTTGGGGACAGGGGGAGTCTACACCTTC
NA | NA | TRBJ1-1 | TRBV30 | CAWSGMNTEAFF | TGTGCCTGGAGCGGTATGAACACTGAAGCTTTCTTT
TRBD1 | NA | TRBJ1-1 | TRBV11-2 | CASSLGWDRTYTEAFF | TGTGCCAGCAGCTTAGGCTGGGACAGAACTTACACTGAAGCTTTCTTT
NA | NA | TRBJ1-2 | TRBV15 | CATSTESNYGYTF | TGTGCCACCAGCACGGAGTCTAACTATGGCTACACCTTC
NA | NA | TRBJ2-5 | TRBV4-3 | CASSQGGRVGETQYF | TGCGCCAGCAGCCAAGGGGGCAGGGTAGGAGAGACCCAGTACTTC
NA | NA | TRBJ2-2 | TRBV7-2 | CASSLVRGVGELFF | TGTGCCAGCAGCTTGGTCAGGGGGGTAGGGGAGCTGTTTTTT
TRBD2 | NA | TRBJ2-5 | TRBV19 | CASSGGETQYF | TGTGCCAGTAGCGGGGGGGAGACCCAGTACTTC
NA | NA | TRBJ2-1 | TRBV13 | CASSPTGSGRDDNEQFF | TGTGCCAGCAGCCCCACCGGATCGGGGAGAGACGACAATGAGCAGTTCTTC
TRBD1 | NA | TRBJ1-2 | TRBV7-9 | CASSSSIGQGYGYTF | TGTGCCAGCAGCTCCAGCATCGGACAGGGCTATGGCTACACCTTC
TRBD1 | few | TRBJ2-5 | TRBV27 | CASSWTGGGKTQYF | TGTGCCAGCAGTTGGACAGGGGGCGGGAAGACCCAGTACTTC
NA | NA | TRBJ2-4 | TRBV27 | CASRSGKAKNIQYF | TGTGCCAGCAGATCAGGGAAAGCCAAAAACATTCAGTACTTC
NA | NA | TRBJ1-1 | TRBV6-5 | CASTKRRGDTEAFF | TGTGCCAGCACCAAGCGGCGGGGGGACACTGAAGCTTTCTTT
TRBD1 | NA | TRBJ2-7 | TRBV4-1 | CASSTPGTGLPEQYF | TGCGCCAGCAGCACGCCCGGGACAGGGCTCCCCGAGCAGTACTTC
NA | NA | TRBJ1-2 | TRBV2 | CASQDTGESYGYTF | TGTGCCAGCCAGGACACGGGGGAGAGCTATGGCTACACCTTC
TRBD1 | NA | TRBJ2-7 | TRBV18 | CASSLAEWGQGYEQYF | TGTGCCAGCTCACTAGCGGAATGGGGACAGGGTTACGAGCAGTACTTC
TRBD1 | NA | TRBJ1-2 | TRBV6-4 | CASSPDRGGGYTF | TGTGCCAGCAGCCCAGACAGGGGTGGTGGCTACACCTTC
TRBD1 | NA | TRBJ2-6 | TRBV9 | CASSVSVGDRGGAGANVLTF | TGTGCCAGCAGCGTATCAGTAGGAGACAGGGGAGGTGCTGGGGCCAACGTCCTGACTTTC
TRBD1 | few | TRBJ2-7 | TRBV18 | CASSPSGQGTSYEQYF | TGTGCCAGCTCACCCTCGGGACAGGGCACCTCCTACGAGCAGTACTTC
TRBD2 | NA | TRBJ2-7 | TRBV5-4 | CASSLPGGAYEQYF | TGTGCCAGCAGCCTACCCGGGGGGGCCTACGAGCAGTACTTC
TRBD1 | few | TRBJ1-1 | TRBV29-1 | CSVSTGWETEAFF | TGCAGCGTTTCGACAGGGTGGGAAACTGAAGCTTTCTTT
TRBD1 | NA | TRBJ2-7 | TRBV5-1 | CASSRLRGSPYEQYF | TGCGCCAGCAGCCGACTCAGGGGGAGCCCCTACGAGCAGTACTTC
TRBD1 | NA | TRBJ1-2 | TRBV4-2 | CASSQDHLGGTYGYTF | TGTGCCAGCAGCCAAGATCATTTAGGGGGCACCTATGGCTACACCTTC
NA | NA | TRBJ1-6 | TRBV9 | CASSLGAAFNSPLHF | TGTGCCAGCAGCCTGGGCGCAGCCTTCAATTCACCCCTCCACTTT
TRBD2 | once | TRBJ2-5 | TRBV7-9 | CASSFSGGAGETQYF | TGTGCCAGCAGCTTTAGCGGGGGGGCCGGCGAGACCCAGTACTTC
NA | NA | TRBJ1-6 | TRBV7-2 | CASSSSKQGLSSYNSPLHF | TGTGCCAGCAGCTCGTCGAAACAGGGCTTGAGCTCCTATAATTCACCCCTCCACTTT
NA | NA | TRBJ2-1 | TRBV9 | CASSVGATGYNEQFF | TGTGCCAGCAGCGTAGGGGCTACCGGCTACAATGAGCAGTTCTTC
NA | NA | TRBJ1-2 | TRBV7-9 | CASSSTATPTYGYTF | TGTGCCAGCAGCTCAACAGCCACCCCAACCTATGGCTACACCTTC
NA | NA | TRBJ1-1 | TRBV2 | CASGRGAEAFF | TGTGCCAGCGGACGGGGGGCTGAAGCTTTCTTT
NA | NA | TRBJ1-6 | TRBV5-4 | CASSHTTGPLSPLHF | TGTGCCAGCAGCCATACGACAGGTCCATTATCACCCCTCCACTTT
NA | NA | TRBJ2-4 | TRBV19 | CASSPRHGANIQYF | TGTGCCAGTAGTCCCCGCCATGGAGCGAACATTCAGTACTTC
NA | NA | TRBJ2-3 | TRBV7-9 | CASSTQADTQYF | TGTGCCAGCAGCACTCAGGCAGATACGCAGTATTTT
TRBD1 | NA | TRBJ2-5 | TRBV19 | CASRPGIRTGQETQYF | TGTGCCAGTAGGCCGGGGATACGGACAGGACAAGAGACCCAGTACTTC
NA | NA | TRBJ1-6 | TRBV30 | CAWSAQGNSPLHF | TGTGCCTGGAGCGCACAGGGTAATTCACCCCTCCACTTT
TRBD1 | NA | TRBJ1-2 | TRBV4-3 | CASSPSGQGANYGYTF | TGCGCCAGCAGCCCCTCAGGACAGGGAGCTAACTATGGCTACACCTTC
TRBD2 | NA | TRBJ2-3 | TRBV5-1 | CASSPSTSGSTDTQYF | TGCGCCAGCAGCCCGTCAACTAGCGGGAGCACAGATACGCAGTATTTT
NA | NA | TRBJ2-7 | TRBV28 | CASSLSGQPKSYEQYF | TGTGCCAGCAGTTTATCAGGACAGCCGAAGTCCTACGAGCAGTACTTC
NA | NA | TRBJ1-6 | TRBV25-1 | CASSGHGNSYNSPLHF | TGTGCCAGCAGTGGCCACGGGAACTCCTATAATTCACCCCTCCACTTT
NA | NA | TRBJ1-5 | TRBV19 | CASSIRGGNQPQHF | TGTGCCAGTAGTATTCGGGGTGGCAATCAGCCCCAGCATTTT
NA | NA | TRBJ2-2 | TRBV15 | CALKAMGAGTGELFF | TGTGCCCTAAAAGCGATGGGGGCAGGCACCGGGGAGCTGTTTTTT
NA | NA | TRBJ1-2 | TRBV14 | CASSQVVSGGYTF | TGTGCCAGCAGCCAAGTAGTGTCGGGGGGCTACACCTTC
TRBD1 | few | TRBJ1-5 | TRBV28 | CASSTPVGQSNQPQHF | TGTGCCAGCAGTACCCCCGTGGGACAGAGCAATCAGCCCCAGCATTTT
TRBD1 | NA | TRBJ2-3 | TRBV29-1 | CSVEDLPQTGITDTQYF | TGCAGCGTTGAGGATCTGCCACAGACAGGGATCACAGATACGCAGTATTTT
TRBD1 | few | TRBJ2-6 | TRBV5-1 | CASSLAAGTGNSGANVLTF | TGCGCCAGCAGCTTGGCCGCCGGGACAGGTAACTCTGGGGCCAACGTCCTGACTTTC
NA | NA | TRBJ2-7 | TRBV5-1 | CASGSGDYFYEQYF | TGCGCCAGCGGCTCTGGTGACTACTTCTACGAGCAGTACTTC
TRBD1 | NA | TRBJ2-2 | TRBV27 | CASSFGQGISGRAGELFF | TGTGCCAGCAGTTTTGGACAGGGTATATCGGGACGAGCCGGGGAGCTGTTTTTT
NA | NA | TRBJ1-4 | TRBV7-2 | CASSPLGVSTASNEKLFF | TGTGCCAGCAGCCCCCTCGGAGTTTCGACAGCCTCTAATGAAAAACTGTTTTTT
NA | NA | TRBJ1-2 | TRBV13 | CASIQWGAFGYGYTF | TGTGCCAGCATCCAATGGGGCGCCTTCGGCTATGGCTACACCTTC
TRBD2 | NA | TRBJ2-7 | TRBV5-1 | CASSLTAGGFNEQYF | TGCGCCAGCAGCTTGACAGCGGGGGGGTTCAACGAGCAGTACTTC
NA | NA | TRBJ1-1 | TRBV5-6 | CASSLLRSTGNTEAFF | TGTGCCAGCAGCCTATTACGTTCAACGGGGAACACTGAAGCTTTCTTT